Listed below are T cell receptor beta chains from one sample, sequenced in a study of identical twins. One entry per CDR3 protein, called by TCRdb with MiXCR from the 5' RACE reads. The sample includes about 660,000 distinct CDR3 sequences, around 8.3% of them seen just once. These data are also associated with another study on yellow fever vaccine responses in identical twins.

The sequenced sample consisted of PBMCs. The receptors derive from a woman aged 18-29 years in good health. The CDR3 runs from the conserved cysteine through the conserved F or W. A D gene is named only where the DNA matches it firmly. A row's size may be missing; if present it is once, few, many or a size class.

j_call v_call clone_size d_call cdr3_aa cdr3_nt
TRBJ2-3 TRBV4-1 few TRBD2 CASSPRGGTADTQYF TGCGCCAGCAGTCCCCGGGGGGGAACGGCAGATACGCAGTATTTT
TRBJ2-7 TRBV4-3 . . CASSAYLDSASSYEQYF TGCGCCAGCAGCGCATACCTGGACAGTGCCAGCTCCTACGAGCAGTACTTC
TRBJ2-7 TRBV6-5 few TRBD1 CASSLTPRQGVVGEQYF TGTGCCAGCAGTTTGACTCCTAGACAGGGCGTAGTTGGAGAGCAGTACTTC
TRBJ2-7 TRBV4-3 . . CASSQDQGLGLVSGQYF TGCGCCAGCAGCCAAGATCAGGGCTTGGGACTGGTGAGTGGGCAGTACTTC
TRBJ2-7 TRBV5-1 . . CASSTGDEQYF TGCGCCAGCAGCACGGGGGACGAGCAGTACTTC
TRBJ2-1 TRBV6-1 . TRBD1 CASSARTGGSYEQFF TGTGCCAGCAGTGCCCGGACAGGGGGCAGTTATGAGCAGTTCTTC
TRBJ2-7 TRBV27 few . CASSPLGGKRYEQYF TGTGCCAGCAGTCCACTTGGCGGGAAACGCTACGAGCAGTACTTC
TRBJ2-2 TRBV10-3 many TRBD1 CAITADRDTGELFF TGTGCCATCACCGCAGACAGGGACACCGGGGAGCTGTTTTTT
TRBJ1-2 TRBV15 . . CATSRGPGHDYGYTF TGTGCCACCAGCAGAGGGCCAGGGCACGACTATGGCTACACCTTC
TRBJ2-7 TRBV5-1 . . CASSQEWSEQYF TGCGCCAGCAGTCAAGAATGGAGCGAGCAGTACTTC
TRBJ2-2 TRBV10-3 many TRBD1 CAISQGAVDTGELFF TGTGCCATCAGTCAGGGGGCGGTGGACACCGGGGAGCTGTTTTTT
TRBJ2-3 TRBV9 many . CASSVVSGQTDTQYF TGTGCCAGCAGCGTAGTGTCAGGCCAGACAGATACGCAGTATTTT
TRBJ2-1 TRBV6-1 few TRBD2 CATTSGSSYNEQFF TGTGCCACGACTAGCGGGAGTTCCTACAATGAGCAGTTCTTC